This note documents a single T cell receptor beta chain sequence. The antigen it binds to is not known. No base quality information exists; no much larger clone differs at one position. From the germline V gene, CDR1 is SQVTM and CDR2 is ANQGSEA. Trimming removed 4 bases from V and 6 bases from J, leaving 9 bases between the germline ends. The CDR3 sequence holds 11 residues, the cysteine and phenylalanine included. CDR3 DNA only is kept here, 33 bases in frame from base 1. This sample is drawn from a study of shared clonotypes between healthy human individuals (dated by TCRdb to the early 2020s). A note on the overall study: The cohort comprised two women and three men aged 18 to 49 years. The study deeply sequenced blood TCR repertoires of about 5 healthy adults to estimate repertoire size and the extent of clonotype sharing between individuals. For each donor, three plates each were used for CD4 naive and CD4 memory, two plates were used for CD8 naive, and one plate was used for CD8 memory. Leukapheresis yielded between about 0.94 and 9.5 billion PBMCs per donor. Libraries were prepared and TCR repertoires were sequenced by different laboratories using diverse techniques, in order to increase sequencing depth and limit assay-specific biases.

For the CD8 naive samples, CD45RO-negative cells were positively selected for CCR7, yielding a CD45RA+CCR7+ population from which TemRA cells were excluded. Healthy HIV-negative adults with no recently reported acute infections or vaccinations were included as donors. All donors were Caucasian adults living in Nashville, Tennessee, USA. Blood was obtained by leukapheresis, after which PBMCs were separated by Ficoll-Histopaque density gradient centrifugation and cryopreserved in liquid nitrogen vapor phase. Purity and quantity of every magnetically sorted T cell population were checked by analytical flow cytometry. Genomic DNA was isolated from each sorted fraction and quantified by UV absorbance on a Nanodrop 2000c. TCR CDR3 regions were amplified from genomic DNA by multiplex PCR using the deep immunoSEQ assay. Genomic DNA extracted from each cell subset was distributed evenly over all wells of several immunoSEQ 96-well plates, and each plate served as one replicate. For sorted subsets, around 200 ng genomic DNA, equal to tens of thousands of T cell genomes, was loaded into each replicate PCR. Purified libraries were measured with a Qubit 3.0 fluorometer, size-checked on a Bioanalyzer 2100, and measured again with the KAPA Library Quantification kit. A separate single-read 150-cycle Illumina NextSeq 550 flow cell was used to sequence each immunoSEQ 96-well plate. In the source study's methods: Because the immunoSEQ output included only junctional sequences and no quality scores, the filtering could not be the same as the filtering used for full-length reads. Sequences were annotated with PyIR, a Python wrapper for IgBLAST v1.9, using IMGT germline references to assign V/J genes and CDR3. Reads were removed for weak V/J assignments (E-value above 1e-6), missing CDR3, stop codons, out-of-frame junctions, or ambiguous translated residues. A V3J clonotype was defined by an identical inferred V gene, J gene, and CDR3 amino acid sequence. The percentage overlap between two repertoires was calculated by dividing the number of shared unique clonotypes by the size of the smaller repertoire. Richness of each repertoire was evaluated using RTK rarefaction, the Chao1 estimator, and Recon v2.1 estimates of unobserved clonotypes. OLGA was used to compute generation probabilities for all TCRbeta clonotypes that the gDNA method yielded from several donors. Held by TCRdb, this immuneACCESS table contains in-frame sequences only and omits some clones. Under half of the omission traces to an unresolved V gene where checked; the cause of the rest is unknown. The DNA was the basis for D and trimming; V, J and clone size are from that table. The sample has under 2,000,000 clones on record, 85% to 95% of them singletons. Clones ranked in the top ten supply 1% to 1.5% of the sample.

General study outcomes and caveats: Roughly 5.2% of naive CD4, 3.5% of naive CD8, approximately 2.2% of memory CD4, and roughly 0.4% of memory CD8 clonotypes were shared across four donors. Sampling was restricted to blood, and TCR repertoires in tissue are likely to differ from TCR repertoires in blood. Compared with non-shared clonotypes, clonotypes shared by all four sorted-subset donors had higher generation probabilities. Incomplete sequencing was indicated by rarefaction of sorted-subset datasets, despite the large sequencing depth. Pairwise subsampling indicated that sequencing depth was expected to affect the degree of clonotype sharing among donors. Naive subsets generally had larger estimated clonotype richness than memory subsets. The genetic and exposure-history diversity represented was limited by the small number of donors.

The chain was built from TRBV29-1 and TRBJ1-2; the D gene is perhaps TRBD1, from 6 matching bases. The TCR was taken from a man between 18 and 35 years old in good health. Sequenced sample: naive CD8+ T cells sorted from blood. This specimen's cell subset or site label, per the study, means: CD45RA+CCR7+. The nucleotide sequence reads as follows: TGCAGCGTTGTTCAGGGGAATGGCTACACCTTC. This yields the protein CSVVQGNGYTF.